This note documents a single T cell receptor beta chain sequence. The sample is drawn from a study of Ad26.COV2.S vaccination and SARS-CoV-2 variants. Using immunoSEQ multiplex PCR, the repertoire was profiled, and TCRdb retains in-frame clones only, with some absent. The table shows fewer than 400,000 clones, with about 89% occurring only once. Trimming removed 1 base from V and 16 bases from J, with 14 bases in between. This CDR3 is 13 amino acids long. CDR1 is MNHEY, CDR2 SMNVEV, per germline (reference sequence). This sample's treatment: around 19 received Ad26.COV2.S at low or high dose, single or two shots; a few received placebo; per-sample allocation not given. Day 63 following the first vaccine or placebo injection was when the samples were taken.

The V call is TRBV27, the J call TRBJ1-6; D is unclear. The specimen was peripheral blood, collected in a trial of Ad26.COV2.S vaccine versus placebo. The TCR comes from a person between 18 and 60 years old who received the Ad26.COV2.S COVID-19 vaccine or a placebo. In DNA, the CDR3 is TGTGCCAGCAGTTTATGGACGGGATTGGGGCTCCACTTT. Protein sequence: CASSLWTGLGLHF.